Below, 24 T cell receptor beta chains from the same sample are listed, as sequenced in a study of T cell responses to AZD1222 COVID-19 vaccine. Method: immunoSEQ multiplex PCR; TCRdb's copy keeps in-frame clones and lacks some. The data contain approximately 100,000 clones, roughly 89% of them singletons. Sequencing was performed on peripheral blood, taken on day 0 of AZD1222 vaccination. These receptors originate from an adult in good health.

The CDR3, as DNA: TGTGCCAGCTCCCCTCAGGTATCACCAGTAGATGGCTACACCTTC. Its protein product is CASSPQVSPVDGYTF. J is TRBJ1-2 and V is TRBV18; D is uncertain. Germline V gene lookup returns CDR1 KGHSH and CDR2 LQKENI. The CDR3 covers 15 residues. V dropped 6 bases and J dropped 6 bases, with 20 bases sitting between them.

The chain joins TRBV9 to TRBJ2-3; D uncertain. Per germline, CDR1 SGDLS and CDR2 YYNGEE. Trimming stripped 0 bases from V and 2 bases from J, with 1 base between. The CDR3 loop spans 12 amino acids. CDR3 sequence: CASSVATDTQYF. CDR3 coding DNA: TGTGCCAGCAGCGTAGCCACAGATACGCAGTATTTT.

The V and J genes are TRBV5-1 and TRBJ2-3; D perhaps matches TRBD1 (5 bases). This CDR3 has 17 amino acids. From germline, CDR1 is SGHRS and CDR2 YFSETQ. The V end lost 1 base, the J end lost 0 bases, and 15 bases lay between the germline ends. DNA of the CDR3: TGCGCCAGCAGCTTGTTTACAGGAGCCGTTAGCACAGATACGCAGTATTTT. It codes for CASSLFTGAVSTDTQYF.

J is TRBJ2-3 and V is TRBV7-9, with 9 bases fitting TRBD1. V was pared by 5 bases and J by 0 bases, with 6 bases of the junction left unmatched. Germline lookup yields CDR1 SEHNR and CDR2 FQNEAQ (reference sequence). This CDR3 comprises 16 residues. In DNA form, the CDR3 reads TGTGCCAGCAGCCCAACAGGGGGCAGTAGCACAGATACGCAGTATTTT. The encoded protein is CASSPTGGSSTDTQYF.

This clone appeared a single time. This chain joins TRBV5-1 and TRBJ2-5, with D possibly TRBD2 on 7 matching bases. The CDR3 loop spans 15 amino acids. V lost 0 bases to trimming and J lost 5 bases, with 14 bases between them. Germline lookup yields CDR1 SGHRS and CDR2 YFSETQ. The CDR3: CASSLAGGYGETQYF. For the CDR3, the DNA is TGCGCCAGCAGCTTGGCGGGGGGCTACGGGGAGACCCAGTACTTC. Full variable domain (missing parts from reference TRBV5-1 and TRBJ2-5): KAGVTQTPRYLIKTRGQQVTLSCSPISGHRSVSWYQQTPGQGLQFLFEYFSETQRNKGNFPGRFSGRQFSNSRSEMNVSTLELGDSALYLCASSLAGGYGETQYFGPGTRLLVL.

The chain has TRBV5-1 and TRBJ2-1, with 7 positions matching TRBD1. V lost 4 bases, J lost 4 bases, and 5 bases stayed unmatched. Germline CDR1 is SGHRS and CDR2 is YFSETQ. This CDR3 comprises 14 residues. CDR3 bases: TGCGCCAGCAGCATTGGGACAGAGTACAATGAGCAGTTCTTC. Translated: CASSIGTEYNEQFF.

J is TRBJ1-3 and V is TRBV19; D is unresolved. The CDR3 is made up of 15 amino acids. Per germline, CDR1 LNHDA and CDR2 SQIVND (reference sequence). V lost 3 bases and J 1 base, leaving 10 bases between the germline ends. Written as DNA, the CDR3 is TGTGCCAGTAGTATCGTAGGGCAGTCTGGAAACACCATATATTTT. This translates into CASSIVGQSGNTIYF.

This clone has just one count. The chain uses TRBV7-2 and TRBJ2-7, with D perhaps matching TRBD1 (6 bases). The CDR3 contains 13 residues. V dropped 5 bases and J dropped 4 bases, with 12 bases sitting between them. In germline, CDR1 is SGHTA, CDR2 FQGNSA. The CDR3 bases are TGTGCCAGCAGCCGGGCAGGGGTGTACGAGCAGTACTTC. It yields the protein CASSRAGVYEQYF.

The chain combines TRBV6-5 with TRBJ1-4; no definite D call. The CDR3 length is 12 residues. With 0 bases removed from V and 7 bases from J, the gap between germline ends came to 3 bases. Germline-derived CDR1 and CDR2 are MNHEY and SVGAGI. In DNA, the CDR3 is TGTGCCAGCAGTTACTCTGGTGAAAAACTGTTTTTT. Residues: CASSYSGEKLFF.

The genes are TRBV7-9 and TRBJ2-1, with 10 bases fitting TRBD2. Trimming cost V 0 bases and J 10 bases; bases outside gene matches: 15. Germline CDR1 SEHNR, CDR2 FQNEAQ (reference sequence). The CDR3 contains 18 residues. The CDR3 DNA reads TGTGCCAGCAGCTTAGCGTCCTCAGATAGCGGGAGGCCCGGCGAGCAGTTCTTC. Its protein product is CASSLASSDSGRPGEQFF.

The J gene is TRBJ2-7, the V gene TRBV4-2; 9 bases fit TRBD2. Germline loops: CDR1 LGHNA, CDR2 YNFKEQ. This CDR3 comprises 16 residues. With V trimmed by 4 bases and J by 0 bases, 7 bases remained unmatched. This CDR3 reads CASSPGSGGSSYEQYF. CDR3 DNA: TGTGCCAGCAGCCCAGGAAGCGGGGGGAGCTCCTACGAGCAGTACTTC.

This clone occurred once. The V and J genes are TRBV18 and TRBJ1-3; possible D gene TRBD1, 5 bases. V dropped 6 bases and J dropped 2 bases, with 11 bases sitting between them. The CDR3 has 14 residues. CDR1 is KGHSH and CDR2 is LQKENI in the germline V gene. The CDR3 DNA reads TGTGCCAGCTCGGACATGGGGCCTGGAAACACCATATATTTT. Its protein is CASSDMGPGNTIYF.

The CDR3 region is CASSFFPGDQANTEAFF. CDR3 DNA sequence: TGCGCCAGCAGCTTTTTCCCGGGGGATCAGGCGAACACTGAAGCTTTCTTT. The gene calls are TRBV5-1 and TRBJ1-1, with D perhaps matching TRBD1 (5 bases). Per the germline V gene, CDR1 is SGHRS and CDR2 is YFSETQ. CDR3 length: 17 amino acids. V lost 2 bases and J lost 1, with 18 bases in between. The entire variable domain, with the rest obtained from reference TRBV5-1 and TRBJ1-1, is as follows: KAGVTQTPRYLIKTRGQQVTLSCSPISGHRSVSWYQQTPGQGLQFLFEYFSETQRNKGNFPGRFSGRQFSNSRSEMNVSTLELGDSALYLCASSFFPGDQANTEAFFGQGTRLTVV.

The chain carries TRBV7-8 and TRBJ1-3, with D tentatively TRBD1 (5 bases). The CDR3 runs to 16 residues. V lost 5 bases to trimming and J lost 4 bases, with 18 bases between them. Germline lookup yields CDR1 SGHVS and CDR2 FQNEAQ. For the CDR3, the DNA is TGTGCCAGCAGCCCCGACTTTATAGGGACCGGAAACACCATATATTTT. This codes for CASSPDFIGTGNTIYF.

The chain carries TRBV10-1 and TRBJ2-4; perhaps TRBD2 as D (6 bases). Trimming cost V 2 bases and J 3 bases, with 20 bases left between them. Germline V gene data show CDR1 as WNHNN and CDR2 as SYGVQD (reference sequence). There are 18 residues in the CDR3. The CDR3 nucleotides are TGCGCCAGCAGTGAGCGGGAGTGGGGAGGTGTCGGCAAAAACATTCAGTACTTC. Translated: CASSEREWGGVGKNIQYF.

This sequence joins TRBV28 and TRBJ2-7; 13 bases map to TRBD2. The CDR3 extends over 15 amino acids. The germline CDR1 and CDR2 sequences are MDHEN and SYDVKM. V lost 6 bases, J lost 6 bases, and 8 bases stayed unmatched. The CDR3 reads CASRTSGRRGSEQYF. DNA for the CDR3: TGTGCCAGCAGGACTAGCGGGAGGCGGGGGAGCGAGCAGTACTTC.

The CDR3 sequence is CASSELGGSGGGRAFEQFF. Here the CDR3 DNA reads TGTGCCAGCAGTGAATTAGGGGGCTCAGGAGGCGGGAGGGCCTTTGAGCAGTTCTTC. V usage is TRBV6-1 and J usage is TRBJ2-1, with TRBD2 matching over 9 bases. CDR1 is MNHNS and CDR2 is SASEGT in the germline V gene. This CDR3 region has 19 residues. Unmatched junction bases numbered 20, after V lost 2 bases and J lost 9 bases.

The chain links TRBV7-9 to TRBJ2-3, with 7 bases matching TRBD1. This CDR3 is 15 amino acids long. Germline V CDR1 and CDR2: SEHNR, FQNEAQ (reference sequence). Losses at the gene ends were 5 bases for V and 4 bases for J; bases not matched to a gene: 9. The CDR3 region has the DNA TGTGCCAGCAGCCCCCTCGGACAGGCCCCAGATACGCAGTATTTT. Translation: CASSPLGQAPDTQYF. The whole variable domain, remainder taken from reference TRBV7-9 and TRBJ2-3, is DTGVSQNPRHKITKRGQNVTFRCDPISEHNRLYWYRQTLGQGPEFLTYFQNEAQLEKSRLLSDRFSAERPKGSFSTLEIQRTEQGDSAMYLCASSPLGQAPDTQYFGPGTRLTVL.

The chain recombines TRBV6-5 with TRBJ2-7; D is unresolved. CDR3 length: 14 residues. Per germline, CDR1 MNHEY and CDR2 SVGAGI. The V gene lost 4 bases and the J gene lost 7 bases, with 17 bases spanning the gap. CDR3 DNA sequence: TGTGCCAGCAGTTTGGGCAGGACCCTGGGGGAGCAGTACTTC. This translates into CASSLGRTLGEQYF.

This sequence joins TRBV9 and TRBJ2-3; D is perhaps TRBD1 (6 bases). V gave up 3 bases and J gave up 4 bases, with 9 bases separating them. Germline lookup yields CDR1 SGDLS and CDR2 YYNGEE. This CDR3 is 13 amino acids long. CDR3 nucleotides: TGTGCCAGCAGCGGGACAGCTGCAGATACGCAGTATTTT. It is translated as CASSGTAADTQYF. The complete variable domain, with remaining parts taken from reference TRBV9 and TRBJ2-3, reads DSGVTQTPKHLITATGQRVTLRCSPRSGDLSVYWYQQSLDQGLQFLIQYYNGEERAKGNILERFSAQQFPDLHSELNLSSLELGDSALYFCASSGTAADTQYFGPGTRLTVL.

This clone was seen more than once but under ten times. V and J are TRBV6-6 and TRBJ1-3; a weak D match, TRBD1 (5 bases). The CDR3 is made up of 14 amino acids. Between the trimmed V and J ends, which lost 5 bases and 0 bases, there was a span of 8 bases. Germline V gene sequence: CDR1 MNHNY, CDR2 SVGAGI (reference sequence). The CDR3: CASSRTSSGNTIYF. The CDR3 DNA follows: TGTGCCAGCAGTAGGACATCCTCTGGAAACACCATATATTTT.

This clone appeared a single time. The chain uses TRBV13 and TRBJ2-1; D is possibly TRBD1 (6 bases). Germline lookup yields CDR1 PRHDT and CDR2 FYEKMQ (reference sequence). CDR3 length: 13 residues. V shed 6 bases and J shed 8 bases, with 14 bases lying between them. CDR3 DNA: TGTGCCAGCAGAACCGGGACAAAAGATGAGCAGTTCTTC. It codes for CASRTGTKDEQFF.

This clone has only a few counts. V and J are TRBV6-2 or TRBV6-3 and TRBJ1-3; D unresolved. Germline values: CDR1 MNHEY, CDR2 SVGEGT. The CDR3 has 16 residues. The ends were cut back, 4 bases at V and 0 bases at J, with 13 bases in the middle. The CDR3 reads CASSFGEALSGNTIYF. The CDR3 nucleotides read TGTGCCAGCAGTTTCGGGGAAGCACTCTCTGGAAACACCATATATTTT.

The CDR3 DNA sequence: TGTGCCAGCAGTGGGGGAGGGATGGAGACCCAGTACTTC. Amino acid sequence: CASSGGGMETQYF. The V gene is TRBV12-3 or TRBV12-4, the J gene TRBJ2-5; 7 bases are shared with TRBD2. This CDR3 region has 13 residues. The V segment lost 5 bases and the J segment 5 bases; nucleotides outside the gene matches: 5.